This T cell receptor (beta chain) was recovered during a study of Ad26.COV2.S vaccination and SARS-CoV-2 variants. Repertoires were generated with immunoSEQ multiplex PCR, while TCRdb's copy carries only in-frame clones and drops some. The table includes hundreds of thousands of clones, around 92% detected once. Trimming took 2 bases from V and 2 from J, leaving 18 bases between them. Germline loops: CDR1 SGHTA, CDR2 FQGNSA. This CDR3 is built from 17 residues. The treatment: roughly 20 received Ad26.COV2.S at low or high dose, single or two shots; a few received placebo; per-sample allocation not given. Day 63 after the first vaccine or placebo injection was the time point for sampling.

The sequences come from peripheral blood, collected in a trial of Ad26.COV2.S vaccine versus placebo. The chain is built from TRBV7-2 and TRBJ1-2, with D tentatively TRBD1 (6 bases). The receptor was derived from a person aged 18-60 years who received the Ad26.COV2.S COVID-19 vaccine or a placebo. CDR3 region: CASSLFRRGHSNYGYTF. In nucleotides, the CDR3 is TGTGCCAGCAGCTTATTCCGCAGGGGCCATTCCAACTATGGCTACACCTTC.